These 32 T cell receptor beta chains share one sample of origin, sequenced in a study of blood T cells in healthy people across ages. Primed by a sample-barcoded 5' primer and a J-beta primer mix, a second PCR proceeded for 7 to 11 cycles. TCRdb reprocessed the 5' RACE reads with MiXCR, giving one entry per CDR3 protein. The repertoire holds roughly 1,500,000 distinct CDR3 sequences, with about 40% as singletons. The sequenced sample was blood. The receptors come from a woman aged 18-29 years in good health.

Note on this clonotype: Given a much more abundant clone one base away, this may be a read error. This chain links TRBV7-9 with TRBJ2-3; D uncertain. The CDR3 contains 14 residues. V gave up 4 bases and J gave up 7 bases, with 15 bases separating them. Germline-derived CDR1 and CDR2 are SEHNR and FQNEAQ (reference sequence). The CDR3 DNA sequence: TGTGCCAGCAGCTCCCCCCAGGAAAAAAATACGCAGTATTTT. Protein sequence: CASSSPQEKNTQYF.

J is TRBJ1-2 and V is TRBV2; 7 bases align to TRBD1. In germline, CDR1 is SNHLY, CDR2 FYNNEI. V was pared by 9 bases and J by 0 bases, with 13 bases of the junction left unmatched. There are 16 residues in the CDR3. CDR3 sequence reads: CAREGDRLLSNYGYTF. DNA of the CDR3: TGTGCCAGGGAGGGGGACAGACTTTTGTCTAACTATGGCTACACCTTC.

This clonotype was detected a few times. In DNA form, the CDR3 reads TGTGCCAGCAGCCAAGGGGATCTTAATTCACCCCTCCACTTT. Its translation is CASSQGDLNSPLHF. This chain connects TRBV3-1 to TRBJ1-6; D gene uncertain. The CDR3 runs to 14 residues. CDR1 LGHDT and CDR2 YNNKEL come from the germline V gene (reference sequence). V lost 1 base, J lost 6 bases, and 7 bases lay in between.

The V and J genes are TRBV3-1 and TRBJ1-4; D is unclear. Trimming shortened V by 0 bases and J by 4 bases, and 15 bases separated the two germline ends. The CDR3 consists of 17 residues. Looked up from germline, CDR1 is LGHDT and CDR2 is YNNKEL (reference sequence). CDR3 nucleotide sequence: TGTGCCAGCAGCCAAGACCTCAAGAGGGCTTTTAATGAAAAACTGTTTTTT. This gives the protein CASSQDLKRAFNEKLFF.

This clonotype was counted between two and nine times. This chain's CDR3 is CASSRSTSGAYNEQFF. Written as DNA, the CDR3 is TGCGCCAGCAGCCGGTCGACTAGCGGAGCCTACAATGAGCAGTTCTTC. The V gene is TRBV4-1, the J gene TRBJ2-1; 9 bases are a match to TRBD2. The V gene end was trimmed by 4 bases and the J gene end by 2 bases; junction bases not matched to a gene: 6. CDR3 length: 16 residues. CDR1 is MGHRA, CDR2 YSYEKL, per germline.

The CDR3 coding sequence is TGTGCCAGCAGTCTACGACTGGCGGGAGGGCCGTTCGAGCAGTACTTC. Protein: CASSLRLAGGPFEQYF. The rearrangement uses TRBV27 and TRBJ2-7; TRBD2 matches at 9 bases. The CDR3 covers 16 residues. J lost 6 bases, V lost 5 bases, and 14 bases had no gene match. Germline CDR1 is MNHEY and CDR2 is SMNVEV (reference sequence).

V usage is TRBV4-1 and J usage is TRBJ2-5; 8 bases match TRBD1. With 0 bases clipped from V and 6 bases from J, the junction kept 15 bases outside the gene matches. The CDR3 is 18 amino acids. Per the germline V gene, CDR1 is MGHRA and CDR2 is YSYEKL. For the CDR3, the DNA is TGCGCCAGCAGCCAAGATTACAGAGGACAGGGACGCGCGCAGACCCAGTACTTC. Encoded protein: CASSQDYRGQGRAQTQYF.

V gene TRBV10-2 combines with J gene TRBJ2-1; a possible D gene is TRBD1 (5 bases). In germline, CDR1 is WSHSY, CDR2 SAAADI. With 7 bases removed from V and 3 bases from J, the gap between germline ends came to 19 bases. The CDR3 spans 16 residues. CDR3 region: CASTQRGSFNYNEQFF. CDR3 nucleotides: TGCGCCAGCACCCAAAGGGGAAGTTTTAACTACAATGAGCAGTTCTTC.

The rearrangement links TRBV2 to TRBJ1-1, with TRBD1 identical over 8 bases. CDR3 size: 15 residues. CDR1 is SNHLY and CDR2 is FYNNEI in the germline V gene. After removal of 5 bases from V and 3 bases from J, the junction contained 8 bases not matched to a gene. The CDR3 DNA follows: TGTGCCAGCAGTAGCTTCCAGGGGGCAGACACTGAAGCTTTCTTT. Its translation: CASSSFQGADTEAFF.

The chain joins TRBV9 to TRBJ2-2, with 8 positions matching TRBD1. V shed 5 bases, J shed 6 bases, and the junction held 3 bases outside the gene matches. The length of the CDR3 is 13 residues. Germline V gene sequence: CDR1 SGDLS, CDR2 YYNGEE. The CDR3 here is CASSATGAGELFF. The CDR3 DNA reads as TGTGCCAGCAGTGCGACAGGGGCCGGGGAGCTGTTTTTT. Supplemented by reference TRBV9 and TRBJ2-2, the full variable domain reads DSGVTQTPKHLITATGQRVTLRCSPRSGDLSVYWYQQSLDQGLQFLIQYYNGEERAKGNILERFSAQQFPDLHSELNLSSLELGDSALYFCASSATGAGELFFGEGSRLTVL.

The genes are TRBV6-1 and TRBJ2-7; possible D gene TRBD2, 5 bases. The CDR3 contains 11 residues. Germline CDR1 MNHNS, CDR2 SASEGT. Trimming took off 6 bases at V and 7 bases at J, with 10 bases between the two ends. In nucleotides, the CDR3 is TGTGCCAGCAGGAGGGCTCGGGAGCAGTACTTC. This translates into CASRRAREQYF.

This clonotype occurred a few times. The rearrangement links TRBV20-1 to TRBJ1-2; a weak D match, TRBD1 (6 bases). The CDR3 is 12 amino acids. Germline CDR1 and CDR2: DFQATT and SNEGSKA (reference sequence). V was cut by 3 bases and J by 6 bases, with 11 bases left in between. CDR3 region: CSASTGGNGYTF. For the CDR3, the DNA is TGCAGTGCTAGCACGGGGGGCAATGGCTACACCTTC.

CDR3: CSAKPPGGPLRYGYTF. The DNA for the CDR3 is TGCAGTGCTAAGCCCCCCGGGGGACCTCTTCGCTATGGCTACACCTTC. The rearrangement uses TRBV20-1 and TRBJ1-2, with D possibly matching TRBD1 (5 bases). Trimming pared 4 bases from V and 4 bases from J, leaving 22 bases between. The CDR3 contains 16 residues. Per germline, CDR1 DFQATT and CDR2 SNEGSKA (reference sequence).

V gene TRBV4-1 combines with J gene TRBJ2-4; no clear D gene. CDR3 length: 15 amino acids. CDR1 and CDR2 from the germline V gene are MGHRA and YSYEKL. Trimming removed 1 base at V and 9 bases at J, with 16 bases between. CDR3 nucleotide sequence: TGCGCCAGCAGCCAAGGTCTATTGGGCCCCGCCATTCAGTACTTC. Protein: CASSQGLLGPAIQYF.

This clonotype was recorded a few times. V and J are TRBV5-1 and TRBJ2-7, with D possibly TRBD1 on 6 matching bases. V was cut by 4 bases and J by 0 bases, with 17 bases left in between. CDR3 length: 16 amino acids. Germline V CDR1 and CDR2: SGHRS, YFSETQ. The CDR3 sequence: CASSVYPRDNSYEQYF. In DNA form, the CDR3 reads TGCGCCAGCAGCGTATACCCCCGGGACAACTCCTACGAGCAGTACTTC.

This clonotype was seen more than once but under ten times. This chain uses TRBV5-5 with TRBJ1-2, with 10 bases that match TRBD1. With 2 bases clipped from V and 8 bases from J, the junction kept 9 bases outside the gene matches. The CDR3 spans 15 residues. Germline lookup yields CDR1 SGHKS and CDR2 YYEKEE (reference sequence). This CDR3 reads CASSFGTGVPGGYTF. CDR3 in DNA: TGTGCCAGCAGCTTCGGGACAGGGGTCCCTGGGGGCTACACCTTC.

This clonotype was counted between two and nine times. The J gene is TRBJ2-1, the V gene TRBV6-5, with 10 nucleotides matching TRBD2. This CDR3 has 17 residues. J lost 2 bases, V lost 0 bases, and 4 bases had no gene match. Germline V lookup: CDR1 MNHEY, CDR2 SVGAGI. The CDR3: CASSYSPAGGPYNEQFF. CDR3 sequence (DNA): TGTGCCAGCAGTTACTCCCCAGCGGGAGGGCCCTACAATGAGCAGTTCTTC.

Note on this clonotype: Possible read error: a much larger clone is one base away. V is TRBV10-3 and J is TRBJ2-1; 7 bases fit TRBD2. Germline V CDR1 and CDR2: ENHRY, SYGVKD. V lost 4 bases and J lost 6; bases outside the gene matches: 3. The CDR3 runs 13 residues. CDR3 nucleotide sequence: TGTGCCATCAGTGTGGGAGGGCTCAATGAGCAGTTCTTC. Its translation is CAISVGGLNEQFF.

V gene TRBV6-6 combines with J gene TRBJ1-3; D gene ambiguous. This CDR3 is built from 16 residues. Germline loops: CDR1 MNHNY, CDR2 SVGAGI (reference sequence). The V end lost 2 bases, the J end lost 0 bases, and 11 bases lay between the germline ends. CDR3: CASSYLRSSSGNTIYF. The CDR3, as DNA: TGTGCCAGCAGTTACCTCCGCTCCAGCTCTGGAAACACCATATATTTT.

J is TRBJ2-3 and V is TRBV7-3; 14 nucleotides agree with TRBD2. CDR1 is SGHTA, CDR2 FQGTGA, per germline. V gave up 5 bases and J gave up 0 bases; unmatched junction bases: 7. The CDR3 runs to 18 residues. CDR3 sequence reads: CASSQSTSGGASTDTQYF. CDR3 nucleotides: TGTGCCAGCAGCCAATCGACTAGCGGGGGGGCTAGCACAGATACGCAGTATTTT. The whole variable domain, remainder taken from reference TRBV7-3 and TRBJ2-3, is GAGVSQTPSNKVTEKGKYVELRCDPISGHTALYWYRQSLGQGPEFLIYFQGTGAADDSGLPNDRFFAVRPEGSVSTLKIQRTERGDSAVYLCASSQSTSGGASTDTQYFGPGTRLTVL.

This chain uses TRBV5-1 with TRBJ2-1; the match to TRBD2 covers 11 bases. CDR1 and CDR2 (germline): SGHRS, YFSETQ. With V trimmed by 0 bases and J by 15 bases, 11 bases remained unmatched. There are 15 residues in the CDR3. CDR3 coding DNA: TGCGCCAGCAGCTTGGGAGGAATTAGCGGGAGGGCCGGGTTCTTC. This translates into CASSLGGISGRAGFF.

The sample holds a few counts of this clonotype. The germline gene is not matched at one end of the junction; a read error may be the cause. The chain employs TRBV7-2 and TRBJ2-5; D perhaps matches TRBD1 (5 bases). This CDR3 has 11 residues. Germline V gene data show CDR1 as SGHTA and CDR2 as FQGNSA. The CDR3 loop is CASSLTEAQYF. Here the CDR3 DNA reads TGTGCCAGCAGCTTGACAGAGGCCCAGTACTTC.

This clonotype has only a few counts. The chain has TRBV20-1 and TRBJ2-1, with 9 positions matching TRBD2. CDR3 length: 13 residues. Germline assignment: CDR1 DFQATT and CDR2 SNEGSKA (reference sequence). The V and J ends lost 3 bases and 10 bases, in that order; junction bases with no gene match: 7. CDR3 sequence reads: CSASASGVGEQFF. Written as DNA, the CDR3 is TGCAGTGCTAGTGCTAGCGGGGTAGGGGAGCAGTTCTTC.

The rearrangement uses TRBV30 and TRBJ2-7, with a possible D match to TRBD2 (7 bases). V was pared by 4 bases and J by 3 bases, with 16 bases between. Germline V CDR1 and CDR2: GTSNPN, SVGIG (reference sequence). CDR3 size: 14 residues. The DNA for the CDR3 is TGTGCCTGGATGGCCCGGGGGGCTGTCTACGAGCAGTACTTC. This codes for CAWMARGAVYEQYF.

This chain uses TRBV20-1 with TRBJ1-5; D uncertain. The CDR3 has 13 amino acids. Germline V lookup: CDR1 DFQATT, CDR2 SNEGSKA (reference sequence). CDR3 in amino acids: CCAGGNSNQPQHF. The CDR3, as DNA: TGCTGCGCGGGAGGTAATAGCAATCAGCCCCAGCATTTT.

The V gene is TRBV3-1, the J gene TRBJ1-1; D may be TRBD1 (6 bases). The CDR3 consists of 15 residues. V gave up 4 bases and J gave up 5 bases, with 17 bases separating them. Per the germline V gene, CDR1 is LGHDT and CDR2 is YNNKEL (reference sequence). CDR3 DNA: TGTGCCAGCAGCCGATCCGGGACAAAAGGGACTGAAGCTTTCTTT. It yields the protein CASSRSGTKGTEAFF.

The CDR3 bases are TGCGCCAGCAGCTTGGAAGAGCCGGGACAGACCGCCTATGGCTACACCTTC. Its protein is CASSLEEPGQTAYGYTF. The chain carries TRBV5-1 and TRBJ1-2; 7 bases agree with TRBD1. This CDR3 has 17 residues. The ends lost 0 bases at V and 4 bases at J; junction bases unmatched: 12. Germline V gene lookup returns CDR1 SGHRS and CDR2 YFSETQ.

The sample holds a few counts of this clonotype. The V and J genes are TRBV7-2 and TRBJ2-7, with D unclear. The CDR3 consists of 13 residues. The germline gives CDR1 SGHTA, CDR2 FQGNSA. Trimming left V 5 bases short and J 0 bases short, with 8 bases between. This CDR3 reads CASSAAPSYEQYF. The CDR3 DNA is TGTGCCAGCAGCGCAGCCCCCTCCTACGAGCAGTACTTC.

The gene calls are TRBV30 and TRBJ1-1; D remains unclear. Germline V gives CDR1 GTSNPN, CDR2 SVGIG (reference sequence). The CDR3 has 13 residues. Trimming stripped 2 bases from V and 3 bases from J, with 10 bases between. The CDR3 spells CAWSRRRDTEAFF. DNA of the CDR3: TGTGCCTGGAGTCGCAGGCGGGACACTGAAGCTTTCTTT.

The J gene is TRBJ1-6, the V gene TRBV20-1; TRBD1 matches at 8 bases. From germline, CDR1 is DFQATT and CDR2 SNEGSKA (reference sequence). Trimming removed 2 bases from V and 4 bases from J; junction bases left unmatched: 10. The CDR3 loop spans 17 amino acids. The CDR3 sequence is CSARPDDRDRYNSPLHF. CDR3 DNA sequence: TGCAGTGCTAGACCTGATGATAGGGACAGGTATAATTCACCCCTCCACTTT.

Turning to this clonotype: Sequence at one end of the junction differs from germline and may be a read error. The chain couples TRBV12-3 or TRBV12-4 to TRBJ2-7, with 10 bases matching TRBD2. This CDR3 spans 14 amino acids. This chain's CDR3 is CASSLAGEGAAQYF. Here the CDR3 DNA reads TGTGCCAGCAGTCTAGCGGGAGAAGGGGCGGCCCAGTACTTC.

The chain is built from TRBV20-1 and TRBJ2-7; TRBD2 matches at 11 bases. CDR1 is DFQATT, CDR2 SNEGSKA, per germline (reference sequence). This CDR3 region has 12 residues. The V gene end was trimmed by 7 bases and the J gene end by 5 bases; junction bases not matched to a gene: 4. The DNA for the CDR3 is TGCAGTGGGACTAGCGGGTCTGACGAGCAGTACTTC. Protein product: CSGTSGSDEQYF.